There are many counts of the clone carrying this TCR beta chain. Its antigen is as yet unknown. The data stem from a study of T cell repertoires in cytomegalovirus infection. Study summary: Public signatures in TCR beta pointed to CMV infection and matching HLA type. Study-wide results and limits: Carriers of CMV and the relevant HLA type were discriminated by public TCR beta frequency. HLA-C-restricted CMV clonotypes gave the most frequent clonotype in two of eight donors.

V shed 3 bases, J shed 4 bases, and the junction held 8 bases outside the gene matches. Germline V gene lookup returns CDR1 SGHVS and CDR2 FNYEAQ. The CDR3 runs 15 residues. TCRdb reanalysed the reads using MiXCR and keeps one entry per CDR3 protein. The table includes 150,000 to 200,000 distinct CDR3 sequences, 28% detected once. The TCR was taken from a human donor in good health (CMV status not recorded). Some clones in this sample may be carry-over from other donors' samples. This chain uses TRBV7-6 with TRBJ2-5; the match to TRBD2 covers 7 bases. Input material: PBMCs. CDR3 sequence: CASSFSGLVGETQYF. The DNA for the CDR3 is TGTGCCAGCAGCTTTAGCGGACTAGTCGGAGAGACCCAGTACTTC.